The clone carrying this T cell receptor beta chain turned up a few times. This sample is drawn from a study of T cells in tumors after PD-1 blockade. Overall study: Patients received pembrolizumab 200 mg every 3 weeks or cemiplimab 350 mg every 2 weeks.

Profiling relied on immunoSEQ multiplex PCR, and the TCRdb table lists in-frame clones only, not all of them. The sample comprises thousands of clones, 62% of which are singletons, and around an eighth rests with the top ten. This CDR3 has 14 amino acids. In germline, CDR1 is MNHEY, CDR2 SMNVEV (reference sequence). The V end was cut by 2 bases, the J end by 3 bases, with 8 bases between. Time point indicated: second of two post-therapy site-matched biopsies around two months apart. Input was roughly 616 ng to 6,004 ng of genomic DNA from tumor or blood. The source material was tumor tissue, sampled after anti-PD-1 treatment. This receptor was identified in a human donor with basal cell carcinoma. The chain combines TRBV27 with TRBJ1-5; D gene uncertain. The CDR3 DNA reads TGTGCCAGCAGTTTAGAAGGGCTCAATCAGCCCCAGCATTTT. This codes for CASSLEGLNQPQHF.